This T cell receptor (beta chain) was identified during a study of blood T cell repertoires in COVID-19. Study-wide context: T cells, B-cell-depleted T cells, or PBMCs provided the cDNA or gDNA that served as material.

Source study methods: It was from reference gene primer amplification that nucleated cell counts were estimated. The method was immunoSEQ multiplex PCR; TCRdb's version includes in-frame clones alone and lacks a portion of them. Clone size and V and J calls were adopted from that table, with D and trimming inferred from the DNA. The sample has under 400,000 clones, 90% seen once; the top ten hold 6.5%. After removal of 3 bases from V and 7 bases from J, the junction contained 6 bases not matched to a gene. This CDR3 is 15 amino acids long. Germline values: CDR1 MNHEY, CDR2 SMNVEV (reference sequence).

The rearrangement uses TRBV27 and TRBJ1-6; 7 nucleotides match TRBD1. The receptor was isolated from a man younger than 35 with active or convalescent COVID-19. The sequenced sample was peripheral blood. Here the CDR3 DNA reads TGTGCCAGCAGTTTGGGCACAGGGGTCAATTCACCCCTCCACTTT. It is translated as CASSLGTGVNSPLHF.